The 13 T cell receptor beta chains below come from one sample, sequenced in a study of T-cell memory formation after mild COVID-19. TCRdb fed the 5' RACE reads into MiXCR, producing one record per CDR3 protein. This table holds hundreds of thousands of distinct CDR3 sequences, roughly 15% found once. Sequenced: PBMCs or a T cell subset sorted from them (not recorded which). The source is a man between 18 and 29 years old who had mild COVID-19 (a few samples of this study predate the infection). Cell type and time point are not known.

This clonotype turned up a few times. The CDR3 reads CASSSTSGGAYEQFF. The CDR3 DNA reads TGCGCCAGCAGCTCAACTAGCGGGGGGGCCTATGAGCAGTTCTTC. The chain joins TRBV5-1 to TRBJ2-1, with 13 bases fitting TRBD2. This CDR3 region has 15 residues. V was clipped by 3 bases and J by 8 bases; unmatched bases: 5. CDR1 is SGHRS and CDR2 is YFSETQ in the germline V gene.

The chain couples TRBV6-2 or TRBV6-3 to TRBJ1-1; D uncertain. Germline CDR1 reads MNHEY; CDR2 reads SVGEGT. This CDR3 contains 13 residues. V dropped 0 bases and J dropped 6 bases, with 8 bases sitting between them. CDR3 amino acids: CASSYSEGAEAFF. The CDR3 nucleotides read TGTGCCAGCAGTTACTCGGAGGGTGCTGAAGCTTTCTTT.

This clonotype was detected only a few times. The chain couples TRBV5-1 to TRBJ2-1; D not resolved. CDR1 is SGHRS, CDR2 YFSETQ, per germline. The CDR3 runs 15 residues. V lost 2 bases and J 8 bases, leaving 17 bases between the germline ends. Written as DNA, the CDR3 is TGCGCCAGCAGCTTCTCGACGGCCATTGGGGATGAGCAGTTCTTC. Its translation is CASSFSTAIGDEQFF.

This clonotype showed up many times. The J gene is TRBJ1-5, the V gene TRBV7-6, with a weak D call TRBD1 (5 bases). CDR3 size: 15 residues. From germline, CDR1 is SGHVS and CDR2 FNYEAQ. Trimming left V 5 bases short and J 3 bases short, with 14 bases between. CDR3 amino acids: CASSQSTGLNQPQHF. CDR3 nucleotide sequence: TGTGCCAGCAGCCAAAGCACAGGACTCAATCAGCCCCAGCATTTT.

The chain recombines TRBV2 with TRBJ1-6; D is undetermined. V was clipped by 3 bases and J by 5 bases, with 11 bases between them. CDR3 size: 15 residues. Germline V gene lookup returns CDR1 SNHLY and CDR2 FYNNEI. In DNA form, the CDR3 reads TGTGCCAGCAGTGAGTACACGCCGAATAATTCACCCCTCCACTTT. This codes for CASSEYTPNNSPLHF. The complete variable domain, with remaining parts taken from reference TRBV2 and TRBJ1-6, reads EPEVTQTPSHQVTQMGQEVILRCVPISNHLYFYWYRQILGQKVEFLVSFYNNEISEKSEIFDDQFSVERPDGSNFTLKIRSTKLEDSAMYFCASSEYTPNNSPLHFGNGTRLTVT.

This clonotype was detected a few times. The chain uses TRBV5-1 and TRBJ2-3; D possibly corresponds to TRBD2 (5 bases). Deletions cut 4 bases from V and 2 bases from J, with 17 bases between. CDR1 is SGHRS and CDR2 is YFSETQ in the germline V gene. There are 16 residues in the CDR3. DNA of the CDR3: TGCGCCAGCAGCGTGGAGGAGCAGGCGACCACAGATACGCAGTATTTT. It yields the protein CASSVEEQATTDTQYF.

This clonotype has at least ten counts. The chain combines TRBV7-2 with TRBJ2-5, with 11 bases lining up with TRBD2. Germline CDR1 and CDR2: SGHTA and FQGNSA. There are 18 residues in the CDR3. J was trimmed by 1 base and V by 5 bases; bases with no gene match: 12. The CDR3 DNA reads as TGTGCCAGCAGCCCCATGGGGATTAGCGGGGGGGGCCAAGAGACCCAGTACTTC. Its protein product is CASSPMGISGGGQETQYF.

This clonotype came up a few times. V usage is TRBV10-3 and J usage is TRBJ2-6; D is unclear. CDR1 ENHRY and CDR2 SYGVKD come from the germline V gene. CDR3 length: 18 amino acids. Trimming shortened V by 0 bases and J by 0 bases, and 12 bases separated the two germline ends. DNA for the CDR3: TGTGCCATCAGTGAGTCGGTCAGGTCCCCCTCTGGGGCCAACGTCCTGACTTTC. Translated, it gives CAISESVRSPSGANVLTF.

In this sample, this clonotype turned up many times. The rearrangement uses TRBV5-1 and TRBJ1-1; D is unresolved. Trimming cost V 4 bases and J 1 base, with 2 bases left between them. This CDR3 comprises 11 residues. Germline loops: CDR1 SGHRS, CDR2 YFSETQ. The CDR3 sequence is CASSQNTEAFF. Here the CDR3 DNA reads TGCGCCAGCAGCCAGAACACTGAAGCTTTCTTT.

This clonotype was seen a handful of times. The rearrangement joins TRBV27 to TRBJ2-5; D unclear. V lost 8 bases to trimming and J lost 6 bases, with 19 bases between them. This CDR3 region has 14 residues. Germline loops: CDR1 MNHEY, CDR2 SMNVEV (reference sequence). CDR3 sequence reads: CASWALPGEKTQYF. CDR3 nucleotide sequence: TGTGCCAGCTGGGCCCTACCCGGCGAGAAGACCCAGTACTTC.

Only a few counts were recorded for this clonotype. This chain connects TRBV27 to TRBJ1-6; D is ambiguous. The CDR3 consists of 13 residues. V dropped 0 bases and J dropped 10 bases, with 7 bases sitting between them. Germline CDR1 MNHEY, CDR2 SMNVEV (reference sequence). In DNA, the CDR3 is TGTGCCAGCAGTTTATCGTTGGGATCACCCCTCCACTTT. This gives the protein CASSLSLGSPLHF.

In its sample, this clonotype was seen many times. V is TRBV27 and J is TRBJ2-1; no definite D call. Trimming shortened V by 7 bases and J by 12 bases, and 19 bases separated the two germline ends. The CDR3 is made up of 13 amino acids. Germline lookup yields CDR1 MNHEY and CDR2 SMNVEV (reference sequence). CDR3 bases: TGTGCCAGCACCGATACAAGAGCTATCGGGCAGTTCTTC. The encoded protein is CASTDTRAIGQFF.

In this sample, this clonotype turned up a few times. This rearrangement joins TRBV9 to TRBJ1-2, with D possibly being TRBD1 (5 bases). Deletions cut 3 bases from V and 1 base from J, with 10 bases between. This CDR3 region has 14 residues. Germline values: CDR1 SGDLS, CDR2 YYNGEE. In DNA form, the CDR3 reads TGTGCCAGCAGCGCAACGACAGATAACTATGGCTACACCTTC. As protein: CASSATTDNYGYTF.